Detailed here is one T cell receptor (beta chain). The antigen is not known. The data originate from a study of CD8 T cells in Susac syndrome. Whole-study context: Active disease was present in five or six of the sequenced Susac syndrome patients, whereas under 10 of them were in remission.

Regarding the study as a whole: The CD4+ T cell repertoires of Susac syndrome were found to show no clonal expansion. The study recognized that the number of individuals in its TCR sequencing and HLA analysis was relatively small.

The RNA, roughly 0.45 to 1 ug, was put through reverse transcription using random hexamers. TCRdb reprocessed the immunoSEQ multiplex PCR reads with MiXCR, giving one entry per CDR3 protein. Of under 300,000 distinct CDR3 sequences in the sample, 90% to 97% were seen once. V was shortened by 6 bases and J by 6 bases, with 10 bases between the two germline ends. The germline CDR1 and CDR2 sequences are DFQATT and SNEGSKA (reference sequence). This CDR3 region has 11 residues. Sequenced: CD4+ T cells from PBMCs. This TCR was sampled from a human donor with Susac syndrome. The rearrangement joins TRBV20-1 to TRBJ2-3; D unclear. Written as DNA, the CDR3 is TGCAGTGCCTCAACCGGGGATACGCAGTATTTT. Translation: CSASTGDTQYF.